The 10 T cell receptor beta chains below were found in one sample sequenced in a study of T cell repertoires in cytomegalovirus infection. Their antigens remain unidentified. A single record per CDR3 protein comes from TCRdb applying MiXCR to the reads. Of tens of thousands of distinct CDR3 sequences in the sample, about 21% were seen once. Sequencing used CD8+ T cells from cultured PBMCs, obtained from culture after CMV antigen stimulation. Source of these receptors: a human donor in good health (CMV status not recorded). Some clones in this sample may be carry-over from other donors' samples.

This clonotype was seen a few times. V gene TRBV4-1 combines with J gene TRBJ2-1, with a tentative D call TRBD1 (6 bases). V was cut by 1 base and J by 4 bases, with 23 bases left in between. The CDR3 is made up of 19 amino acids. Germline CDR1 and CDR2: MGHRA and YSYEKL. Here the CDR3 DNA reads TGCGCCAGCAGCCAAGGTGGGATAGAGGGGGAGAACTTTTACAATGAGCAGTTCTTC. Its translation: CASSQGGIEGENFYNEQFF.

The chain uses TRBV10-3 and TRBJ2-3, with D possibly being TRBD1 (7 bases). Per the germline V gene, CDR1 is ENHRY and CDR2 is SYGVKD. The CDR3 is 16 residues long. Trimming cost V 10 bases and J 3 bases, with 23 bases left between them. The CDR3 is CATRDQGGTITDTQYF. The CDR3 DNA sequence: TGTGCCACCAGAGACCAGGGGGGAACCATAACAGATACGCAGTATTTT.

The chain uses TRBV19 and TRBJ1-5; no firm D call. The CDR3 consists of 13 residues. The germline V gene encodes CDR1 LNHDA and CDR2 SQIVND (reference sequence). V gave up 5 bases and J gave up 11 bases, with 16 bases separating them. The CDR3 sequence is CASSDDLDEAQHF. DNA for the CDR3: TGTGCCAGTAGTGACGACTTGGACGAAGCCCAGCATTTT.

There are a few counts of this clonotype. The J gene is TRBJ2-1, the V gene TRBV20-1; possible D gene TRBD2, 6 bases. V was pared by 5 bases and J by 0 bases, with 14 bases between. The CDR3 consists of 15 residues. The germline CDR1 and CDR2 sequences are DFQATT and SNEGSKA (reference sequence). CDR3 nucleotides: TGCAGTGCTGTGGGACTGGGGAGCTCCTACAATGAGCAGTTCTTC. It translates to CSAVGLGSSYNEQFF.

This clonotype showed up many times. The rearrangement uses TRBV7-8 and TRBJ1-5; no reliable D call. The CDR3 runs 16 residues. V was pared by 1 base and J by 2 bases, with 12 bases between. From germline, CDR1 is SGHVS and CDR2 FQNEAQ. CDR3 in DNA: TGTGCCAGCAGCTTAGAATGGGGTCAGCGCAATCAGCCCCAGCATTTT. Translation: CASSLEWGQRNQPQHF.

This chain joins TRBV27 and TRBJ1-1, with D unresolved. The CDR3 has 12 amino acids. From germline, CDR1 is MNHEY and CDR2 SMNVEV (reference sequence). Trimming took 8 bases from V and 5 from J, leaving 12 bases between them. The CDR3 reads CASSMRGTEAFF. Here the CDR3 DNA reads TGTGCCAGCTCAATGCGGGGTACTGAAGCTTTCTTT.

This clonotype has at least ten counts. The chain is built from TRBV7-9 and TRBJ2-3, with D maybe TRBD2 (7 bases). Trimming cost V 5 bases and J 2 bases, with 23 bases left between them. This CDR3 has 18 residues. The germline gives CDR1 SEHNR, CDR2 FQNEAQ (reference sequence). This chain's CDR3 is CASSLGHGGRSITDTQYF. CDR3 nucleotides: TGTGCCAGCAGCCTGGGACACGGGGGGAGGTCTATCACAGATACGCAGTATTTT.

The chain carries TRBV14 and TRBJ1-1; no definite D call. CDR3 length: 16 amino acids. The V end was cut by 0 bases, the J end by 4 bases, with 15 bases between. Germline loops: CDR1 SGHDN, CDR2 FVKESK. CDR3 sequence (DNA): TGTGCCAGCAGCCAAGAGTCGCAGGACGCGGGCACTGAAGCTTTCTTT. Translated, it gives CASSQESQDAGTEAFF.

Points on this clonotype: Mismatch with germline at one junction end may stem from a read error. The rearrangement joins TRBV12-3 or TRBV12-4 to TRBJ2-3; 11 bases match TRBD2. The CDR3 runs 14 residues. The CDR3 coding sequence is TGTGCCAGCAATTTAGCGGGGGGGACAGATACGCAGTATTTT. This sequence encodes CASNLAGGTDTQYF.

CDR3 sequence reads: CASSQEWGSSTDTQYF. The DNA of the CDR3 is TGTGCCAGCAGCCAAGAATGGGGCTCTAGCACAGATACGCAGTATTTT. The chain has TRBV14 and TRBJ2-3, with a weak D call TRBD1 (5 bases). V was shortened by 0 bases and J by 0 bases, with 10 bases between the two germline ends. The V gene's germline CDR1 is SGHDN and CDR2 FVKESK. CDR3 length: 16 residues.